Listed below are T cell receptor beta chains from one sample, sequenced in a study of T cells in Graves' hyperthyroidism and ophthalmopathy. TCRdb used MiXCR to reprocess the multiplex PCR reads, holding one entry per CDR3 protein. The repertoire has about 660,000 distinct CDR3 sequences, just under 45% of them found once; the top ten carry less than 9%. Sequencing was performed on peripheral blood or thyroid tissue (not recorded which). These receptor sequences come from an adult man with Graves' disease, either hyperthyroidism or ophthalmopathy (not recorded which). The CDR3 runs from the conserved cysteine through the conserved F or W. Each record gives: D gene, clone size, J gene, V gene, CDR3 DNA, CDR3 protein. The D gene is left open where the match is weak. For some rows the clone size is stated as once, few or many, or as a class when expanded; others skip it.

TRBD1	many	TRBJ2-7	TRBV7-9	TGTGCCAGCAGCTCCACCTCCGGGACAGACTCCTACGAGCAGTACTTC	CASSSTSGTDSYEQYF
-	-	TRBJ2-7	TRBV24-1	TGTGTCACCAGTGATCCTGACAACTACGAGCAGTACTTC	CVTSDPDNYEQYF
-	-	TRBJ1-4	TRBV7-9	TGTGCCAGCAGCTTTCAGGCCGCAACTAATGAAAAACTGTTTTTT	CASSFQAATNEKLFF
-	many	TRBJ1-4	TRBV12-3/TRBV12-4	TGTGCCAGCAGCCGGGAGGTTAATGAAAAACTGTTTTTT	CASSREVNEKLFF
-	-	TRBJ2-5	TRBV20-1	TGCAGTGCCATCAGTGAGCCTCGCCAAGAGACCCAGTACTTC	CSAISEPRQETQYF
-	-	TRBJ1-1	TRBV29-1	TGCAGCGTTCTAAAGGGGAACACTGAAGCTTTCTTT	CSVLKGNTEAFF
TRBD2	few	TRBJ2-7	TRBV29-1	TGCAGCGTTGAAAACATTGCGGGAGGAGGTGAGCAGTACTTC	CSVENIAGGGEQYF
-	many	TRBJ1-2	TRBV7-9	TGTGCCAGCAGCTACAGACAGGACGGTGGCTACACCTTC	CASSYRQDGGYTF
-	-	TRBJ2-7	TRBV7-9	TGTGCCAGCAGCTTCGGTTTTAGCGGAGTCTCCTACGAGCAGTACTTC	CASSFGFSGVSYEQYF
-	-	TRBJ2-5	TRBV12-3/TRBV12-4	TGTGCCAGCAGTTATTCTATGGGGAAGGGGCTAGCGACCCAGTACTTC	CASSYSMGKGLATQYF
TRBD1	many	TRBJ1-6	TRBV19	TGTGCCAGTAGTAACAGGGGTTATTCACCCCTCCACTTT	CASSNRGYSPLHF
TRBD1	few	TRBJ1-1	TRBV5-1	TGCGCCAGCAGCACCGCAGGGGGCGGATCGGTGAACACTGAAGCTTTCTTT	CASSTAGGGSVNTEAFF
TRBD1	many	TRBJ1-6	TRBV7-9	TGTGCCAGCAGCGCGGACAGGCTGGATTCACCCCTCCACTTT	CASSADRLDSPLHF
-	-	TRBJ2-2	TRBV10-3	TGTGCCACCAGTGAGGTTCGAACGAGCACCGGGGAGCTGTTTTTT	CATSEVRTSTGELFF
-	many	TRBJ2-7	TRBV7-9	TGTGCCAGCAGCCCTTGGGACGCCCGTAGCTCCTACGAGCAGTACTTC	CASSPWDARSSYEQYF
-	-	TRBJ1-1	TRBV7-9	TGTGCCAGCAGCCAAGATCGGCAGGAACTCATTAACACTGAAGCTTTCTTT	CASSQDRQELINTEAFF
TRBD1	many	TRBJ2-7	TRBV7-9	TGTGCCAGCAGCCCCGCGCGGACAGGGGAACACGAGCAGTACTTC	CASSPARTGEHEQYF
TRBD1	-	TRBJ2-7	TRBV10-3	TGTGCCATCAGTCGACAGGGGATAGTATACGAGCAGTACTTC	CAISRQGIVYEQYF
TRBD1	few	TRBJ1-2	TRBV20-1	TGCAGTGCTAGAGTTACAGGGGGCTATGGCTACACCTTC	CSARVTGGYGYTF
-	-	TRBJ1-6	TRBV7-8	TGTGCCAGCAGGGTCGGGACGGAGAATAATTCACCCCTCCACTTT	CASRVGTENNSPLHF
-	-	TRBJ2-5	TRBV7-2	TGTGCCAGCAGCCACGGGGGGCTACAAGAGACCCAGTACTTC	CASSHGGLQETQYF
TRBD2	few	TRBJ2-5	TRBV7-3	TGTGCCAGCAGCTTGACGGGGGGAGTTCATGAGACCCAGTACTTC	CASSLTGGVHETQYF
-	many	TRBJ2-2	TRBV5-1	TGCGCCAGCAGCCCTCGGACAGCTCTTGGCGGGGAGCTGTTTTTT	CASSPRTALGGELFF
TRBD1	-	TRBJ2-7	TRBV7-8	TGTGCCAGCAGCTTAGACGTAGGGACAGTCCCGGGAGAGCAGTACTTC	CASSLDVGTVPGEQYF
TRBD1	few	TRBJ1-1	TRBV12-3/TRBV12-4	TGTGCCAGCAGTTTAGACGAGGGGGCCCGAGCTTTCTTT	CASSLDEGARAFF
TRBD1	many	TRBJ1-4	TRBV12-3/TRBV12-4	TGTGCCAGCACCTCGACAGGGTCGGACGAAAAACTGTTTTTT	CASTSTGSDEKLFF
-	-	TRBJ2-3	TRBV7-6	TGTGCCAGCAGCCCGCGGCAGGACACAGATACGCAGTATTTT	CASSPRQDTDTQYF
TRBD1	few	TRBJ2-2	TRBV9	TGTGCCAGCAGCGACCGGGACAGGGGGCGAGGAGAGCTGTTTTTT	CASSDRDRGRGELFF
-	many	TRBJ1-2	TRBV19	TGTGCCACCTGGTCACGTCATGGCTACACCTTC	CATWSRHGYTF
-	many	TRBJ1-3	TRBV7-9	TGTGCCAGCAGCTTAGCAGGGGTCGGTGGAAACACCATATATTTT	CASSLAGVGGNTIYF
TRBD2	-	TRBJ2-7	TRBV20-1	TGCAGTGCTAGAGGGACTAGCTTTCGTTACGAGCAGTACTTC	CSARGTSFRYEQYF
TRBD2	-	TRBJ2-7	TRBV7-2	TGTGCCAGCAGCTTGGACGGGAGGGCCGGGCAGTACTTC	CASSLDGRAGQYF
TRBD1	-	TRBJ1-5	TRBV5-1	TGCGCCAGCGGACTGACAGGGCCTACGCCCCAGCATTTT	CASGLTGPTPQHF
-	-	TRBJ1-5	TRBV6-5	TGTGCCAGCAGTTCAGGGAGGGACAATCAGCCCCAGCATTTT	CASSSGRDNQPQHF
-	few	TRBJ2-6	TRBV19	TGTGCCAGCAGTTTATGGGAGAGCGCTCCCTCTGGGGCCAACGTCCTGACTTTC	CASSLWESAPSGANVLTF
TRBD1	-	TRBJ1-2	TRBV2	TGTGCCAGCAGTGATCTAACAGGGGGCGATCGAGGCTACACCTTC	CASSDLTGGDRGYTF
TRBD1	many	TRBJ2-5	TRBV20-1	TGCAGTGCTAGACGGACAGGGATTCGGGAGACCCAGTACTTC	CSARRTGIRETQYF
TRBD1	-	TRBJ1-4	TRBV9	TGTGCCAGCAGCCCCCGGGACAGGTCCATTGGCGGGGCTAATGAAAAACTGTTTTTT	CASSPRDRSIGGANEKLFF
-	once	TRBJ2-7	TRBV24-1	TGTGCCAGCAGCGTAGATGGGGGCCCGCTGTCCGAGCAGTACTTC	CASSVDGGPLSEQYF
-	few	TRBJ1-1	TRBV5-6	TGTGCCAGCAGCCTAGGGACCTGGGCTACTGAAGCTTTCTTT	CASSLGTWATEAFF
TRBD1	-	TRBJ1-5	TRBV6-1	TGTGCCAGCAGTACAGGGGCGAAACAGCCCCAGCATTTT	CASSTGAKQPQHF
-	many	TRBJ1-2	TRBV29-1	TGCAGCGCCCGACAAGACTATGGCTACACCTTC	CSARQDYGYTF
TRBD1	-	TRBJ1-4	TRBV29-1	TGCAGCGTTGTAGTGACAGGGGACTATGAAAAACTGTTTTTT	CSVVVTGDYEKLFF
-	-	TRBJ1-2	TRBV7-9	TGTGCCAGCAGCGTTGAAGGACGGTATGGCTACACCTTC	CASSVEGRYGYTF
TRBD1	-	TRBJ1-1	TRBV20-1	TGCAGTGCTTACGACAGGGGGAACACTGAAGCTTTCTTT	CSAYDRGNTEAFF
TRBD1	-	TRBJ1-5	TRBV2	TGTGCCACCTCCGGGACAGGGTCACGGCAGCCCCAGCATTTT	CATSGTGSRQPQHF
-	many	TRBJ1-1	TRBV24-1	TGTGCCACCAGTAATGCGATGAACACTGAAGCTTTCTTT	CATSNAMNTEAFF
TRBD1	few	TRBJ1-4	TRBV7-8	TGTGCCAGCAGCTTACGACAGGGCCTGGAAAAACTGTTTTTT	CASSLRQGLEKLFF
-	-	TRBJ1-3	TRBV2	TGTGCCAGCCAAAAAGTCGACTCTGGAAGCACCATATATTTT	CASQKVDSGSTIYF
TRBD1	-	TRBJ1-1	TRBV20-1	TGCAGTCAGGACAGGGGGAACACTGAAGCTTTCTTT	CSQDRGNTEAFF
-	many	TRBJ1-1	TRBV29-1	TGCAGCGTTGGGGGACTAGGCACTGAAGCTTTCTTT	CSVGGLGTEAFF
-	few	TRBJ2-5	TRBV29-1	TGCAGCGTTGTATCTCGCGCAGGGAGCCAAGAGACCCAGTACTTC	CSVVSRAGSQETQYF
TRBD2	few	TRBJ2-2	TRBV20-1	TGCAGTGCTAGAGCTTCATGGGCTCGGGGGGTCGGGGAGCTGTTTTTT	CSARASWARGVGELFF
TRBD1	-	TRBJ1-1	TRBV2	TGTGCCAGCAGACCCACGGACAGGGAAGCTTTCTTT	CASRPTDREAFF
-	-	TRBJ1-2	TRBV12-3/TRBV12-4	TGTGCCAGCAGTGCACGGCAGACGAACTATGGCTACACCTTC	CASSARQTNYGYTF
-	-	TRBJ2-7	TRBV9	TGTGCCAGCAGCGTAGCTGTAGGGGGCTACGAGCAGTACTTC	CASSVAVGGYEQYF